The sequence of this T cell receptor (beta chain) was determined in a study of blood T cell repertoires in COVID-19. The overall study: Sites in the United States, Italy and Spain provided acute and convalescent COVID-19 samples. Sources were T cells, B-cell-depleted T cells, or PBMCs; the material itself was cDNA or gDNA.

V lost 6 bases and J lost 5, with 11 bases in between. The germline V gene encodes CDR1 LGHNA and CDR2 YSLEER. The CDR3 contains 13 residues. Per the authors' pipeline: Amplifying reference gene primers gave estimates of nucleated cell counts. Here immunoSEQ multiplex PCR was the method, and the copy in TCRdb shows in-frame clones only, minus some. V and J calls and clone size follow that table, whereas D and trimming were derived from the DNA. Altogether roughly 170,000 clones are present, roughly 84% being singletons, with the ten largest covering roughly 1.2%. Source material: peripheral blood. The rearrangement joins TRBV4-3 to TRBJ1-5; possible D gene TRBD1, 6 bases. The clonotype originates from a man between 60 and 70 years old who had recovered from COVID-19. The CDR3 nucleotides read TGCGCCAGCAGTACAGGGTACGATCAGCCCCAGCATTTT. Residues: CASSTGYDQPQHF.